A single sample gave rise to the 10 T cell receptor beta chains below, sequenced in a study of cytotoxic CD8 clonotypes in ibrutinib-treated CLL. Measured with immunoSEQ multiplex PCR; TCRdb has only the in-frame clones, and not every one. The table records approximately 320,000 clones, roughly 71% of them present only once. Sample: PBMCs, taken after 36 months of ibrutinib treatment. The receptor source for this set is a human donor with chronic lymphocytic leukemia.

The chain couples TRBV6-1 to TRBJ1-3; D is unclear. Looked up from germline, CDR1 is MNHNS and CDR2 is SASEGT. The CDR3 is 14 amino acids. V dropped 8 bases and J dropped 0 bases, with 11 bases sitting between them. The DNA of the CDR3 is TGTGCCAGCGAAACGGCGGACTCTGGAAACACCATATATTTT. It specifies CASETADSGNTIYF.

This CDR3 is CASRGPTGKGILKLFF. CDR3 coding DNA: TGTGCCAGCAGGGGACCCACAGGGAAAGGGATATTAAAACTGTTTTTT. This chain connects TRBV27 to TRBJ1-4; a possible D gene is TRBD1 (6 bases). Trimming left V 6 bases short and J 10 bases short, with 24 bases between. In germline, CDR1 is MNHEY, CDR2 SMNVEV (reference sequence). This CDR3 region has 16 residues.

This clone came up a few times. This chain joins TRBV9 and TRBJ2-2; D remains ambiguous. Germline CDR1 SGDLS, CDR2 YYNGEE. V lost 4 bases and J 9 bases, leaving 7 bases between the germline ends. This CDR3 region has 11 residues. CDR3 sequence: CASSPHWELFF. CDR3 DNA: TGTGCCAGCAGCCCCCATTGGGAGCTGTTTTTT.

The rearrangement joins TRBV6-1 to TRBJ1-4, with 7 bases identical to TRBD1. CDR1 is MNHNS and CDR2 is SASEGT in the germline V gene. After removal of 4 bases from V and 8 bases from J, the junction contained 16 bases not matched to a gene. CDR3 length: 17 amino acids. CDR3 protein: CASSAQRQGLRGEKLFF. The CDR3 bases are TGTGCCAGCAGTGCCCAAAGACAGGGACTCAGAGGGGAAAAACTGTTTTTT.

This chain joins TRBV9 and TRBJ2-2; tentatively, D is TRBD1 (6 bases). Trimming left V 4 bases short and J 1 base short, with 8 bases between. The CDR3 has 14 amino acids. The germline V gene encodes CDR1 SGDLS and CDR2 YYNGEE. In DNA form, the CDR3 reads TGTGCCAGCAGCCTGGGACAGAACACCGGGGAGCTGTTTTTT. Its protein is CASSLGQNTGELFF.

V usage is TRBV9 and J usage is TRBJ2-2, with 10 bases matching TRBD1. Germline-derived CDR1 and CDR2 are SGDLS and YYNGEE. With V trimmed by 1 base and J by 6 bases, 6 bases remained unmatched. The CDR3 loop spans 16 amino acids. The CDR3 region is CASSVLGTGAPGELFF. CDR3 DNA: TGTGCCAGCAGCGTACTGGGGACAGGGGCTCCCGGGGAGCTGTTTTTT.

This chain connects TRBV4-2 to TRBJ1-1; D might be TRBD1 (5 bases). Germline CDR1 is LGHNA and CDR2 is YNFKEQ. Deletions cut 4 bases from V and 6 bases from J, with 12 bases between. This CDR3 spans 13 amino acids. The CDR3 DNA sequence: TGTGCCAGCAGCCCCCAGGGTCTCCCTGAAGCTTTCTTT. It encodes CASSPQGLPEAFF.

This chain joins TRBV29-1 and TRBJ2-1; D might be TRBD2 (6 bases). This CDR3 spans 13 amino acids. Trimming shortened V by 2 bases and J by 8 bases, and 13 bases separated the two germline ends. Germline V gene sequence: CDR1 SQVTM, CDR2 ANQGSEA. The CDR3: CSVEWVGGYEQFF. CDR3 DNA: TGCAGCGTTGAATGGGTCGGGGGTTATGAGCAGTTCTTC.

This clone was seen more than once but under ten times. The chain uses TRBV5-4 and TRBJ1-1; a possible D gene is TRBD1 (5 bases). V was shortened by 2 bases and J by 2 bases, with 10 bases between the two germline ends. Germline-derived CDR1 and CDR2 are SGHNT and YYREEE (reference sequence). The CDR3 is made up of 14 amino acids. The CDR3 loop is CASSFGRTNTEAFF. The CDR3, as DNA: TGTGCCAGCAGCTTTGGACGGACAAACACTGAAGCTTTCTTT.

This clone was counted only a few times. This chain joins TRBV2 and TRBJ2-7; 12 bases fit TRBD2. The germline gives CDR1 SNHLY, CDR2 FYNNEI. The CDR3 length is 16 residues. The J segment lost 7 bases and the V segment lost 3 bases, leaving 10 bases of the junction unmatched. Here the CDR3 reads CASSDESGTSGSEQYF. For the CDR3, the DNA is TGTGCCAGCAGTGACGAAAGTGGGACTAGCGGGTCTGAGCAGTACTTC. Looking up the rest from reference TRBV2 and TRBJ2-7 gives the full variable domain: EPEVTQTPSHQVTQMGQEVILRCVPISNHLYFYWYRQILGQKVEFLVSFYNNEISEKSEIFDDQFSVERPDGSNFTLKIRSTKLEDSAMYFCASSDESGTSGSEQYFGPGTRLTVT.